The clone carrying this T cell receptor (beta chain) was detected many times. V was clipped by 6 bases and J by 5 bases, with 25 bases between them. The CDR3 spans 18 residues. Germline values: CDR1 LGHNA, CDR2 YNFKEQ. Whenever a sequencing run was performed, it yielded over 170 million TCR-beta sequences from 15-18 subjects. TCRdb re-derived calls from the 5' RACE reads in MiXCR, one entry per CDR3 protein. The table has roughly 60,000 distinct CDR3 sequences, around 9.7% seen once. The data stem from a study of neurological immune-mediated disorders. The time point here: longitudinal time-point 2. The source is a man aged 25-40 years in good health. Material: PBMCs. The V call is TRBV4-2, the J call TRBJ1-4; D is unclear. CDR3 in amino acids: CASSRIRLDPQTNEKLFF. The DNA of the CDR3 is TGTGCCAGCAGTCGGATTAGACTCGACCCTCAAACCAATGAAAAACTGTTTTTT.